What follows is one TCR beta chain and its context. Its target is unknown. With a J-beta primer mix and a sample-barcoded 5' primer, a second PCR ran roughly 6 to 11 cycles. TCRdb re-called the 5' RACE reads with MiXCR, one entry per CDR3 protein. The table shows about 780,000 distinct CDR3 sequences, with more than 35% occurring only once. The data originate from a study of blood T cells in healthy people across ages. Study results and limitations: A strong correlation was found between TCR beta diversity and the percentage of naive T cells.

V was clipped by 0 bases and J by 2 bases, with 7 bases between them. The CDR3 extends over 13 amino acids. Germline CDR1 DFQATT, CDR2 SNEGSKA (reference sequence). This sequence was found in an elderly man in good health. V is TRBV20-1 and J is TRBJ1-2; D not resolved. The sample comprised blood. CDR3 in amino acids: CSARDTGNYGYTF. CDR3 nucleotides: TGCAGTGCTAGAGATACCGGGAACTATGGCTACACCTTC.